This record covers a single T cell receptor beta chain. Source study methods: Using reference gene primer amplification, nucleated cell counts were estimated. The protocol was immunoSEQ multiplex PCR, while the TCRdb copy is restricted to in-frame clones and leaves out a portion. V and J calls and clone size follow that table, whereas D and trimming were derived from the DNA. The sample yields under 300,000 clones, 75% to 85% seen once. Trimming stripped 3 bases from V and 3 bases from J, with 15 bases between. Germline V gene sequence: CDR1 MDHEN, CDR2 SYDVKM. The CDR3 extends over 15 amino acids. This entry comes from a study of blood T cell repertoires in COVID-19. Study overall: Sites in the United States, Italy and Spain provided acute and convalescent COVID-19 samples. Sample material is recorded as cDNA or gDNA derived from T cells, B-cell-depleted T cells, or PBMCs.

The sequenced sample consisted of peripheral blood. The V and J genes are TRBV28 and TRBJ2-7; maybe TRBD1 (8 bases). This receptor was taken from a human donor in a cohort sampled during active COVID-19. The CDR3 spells CASSFNRGGLYEQYF. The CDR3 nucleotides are TGTGCCAGCAGTTTCAACAGGGGGGGACTCTACGAGCAGTACTTC.